A single sample is the source of the 20 T cell receptor beta chains below, sequenced in a study of blood T cells in healthy people across ages. The use of a sample-barcoded 5' primer and a J-beta primer mix characterized a second PCR of roughly 7 to 12 cycles. TCRdb recomputed calls from the 5' RACE reads with MiXCR, one row per CDR3 protein. Of about 1.6 million distinct CDR3 sequences listed, roughly 30% were seen once; the top ten hold around 11%. The sequencing sample was made of blood. Receptor source: a woman in her thirties in good health.

This clonotype has a handful of counts. The chain joins TRBV20-1 to TRBJ2-5; 7 bases align to TRBD2. The CDR3 consists of 13 residues. Per germline, CDR1 DFQATT and CDR2 SNEGSKA (reference sequence). Unmatched junction bases numbered 8, after V lost 5 bases and J lost 5 bases. This CDR3 is CSAFLGGPETQYF. Here the CDR3 DNA reads TGCAGTGCTTTCTTGGGAGGGCCGGAGACCCAGTACTTC.

V usage is TRBV5-1 and J usage is TRBJ2-7; D may be TRBD1 (6 bases). This CDR3 is built from 16 residues. The germline V gene has CDR1 SGHRS and CDR2 YFSETQ. Trimming left V 1 base short and J 8 bases short, with 22 bases between. This chain's CDR3 is CASSLQGSGVASKQYF. The CDR3 nucleotides are TGCGCCAGCAGCTTGCAAGGATCAGGGGTGGCGAGCAAGCAGTACTTC.

Only a few counts were recorded for this clonotype. The V gene is TRBV7-3, the J gene TRBJ2-3, with D maybe TRBD2 (6 bases). The CDR3 sequence is 14 residues long. Germline values: CDR1 SGHTA, CDR2 FQGTGA. The V end was cut by 3 bases, the J end by 2 bases, with 9 bases between. For the CDR3, the DNA is TGTGCCAGCAGCTTTAGCGGTTTCACAGATACGCAGTATTTT. Amino acids: CASSFSGFTDTQYF. The whole variable domain, remainder taken from reference TRBV7-3 and TRBJ2-3, is GAGVSQTPSNKVTEKGKYVELRCDPISGHTALYWYRQSLGQGPEFLIYFQGTGAADDSGLPNDRFFAVRPEGSVSTLKIQRTERGDSAVYLCASSFSGFTDTQYFGPGTRLTVL.

A word on this clonotype: At one end, the junction sequence differs from germline, possibly due to a read error. The chain employs TRBV2 and TRBJ2-3; D may be TRBD1 (6 bases). CDR1 is SNHLY and CDR2 is FYNNEI in the germline V gene. The CDR3 extends over 14 amino acids. CDR3 DNA: TGTGCCGGCAGTGAAGCGCTGAGGGGGGATACGCAGTATTTT. Protein product: CAGSEALRGDTQYF.

This chain links TRBV20-1 with TRBJ2-1; D call uncertain. CDR1 and CDR2 (germline): DFQATT, SNEGSKA (reference sequence). With 5 bases removed from V and 3 bases from J, the gap between germline ends came to 11 bases. This CDR3 has 13 amino acids. CDR3 DNA sequence: TGCAGTGCTCGACGGCTGAACTACAATGAGCAGTTCTTC. Its protein is CSARRLNYNEQFF.

J is TRBJ1-2 and V is TRBV28; tentatively, D is TRBD1 (6 bases). There are 14 residues in the CDR3. Germline CDR1 reads MDHEN; CDR2 reads SYDVKM. Trimming cost V 4 bases and J 6 bases, with 15 bases left between them. The CDR3: CASSSTGTVDGYTF. The CDR3 nucleotides are TGTGCCAGCAGTTCGACAGGAACTGTTGATGGCTACACCTTC.

Only a few counts were recorded for this clonotype. For the CDR3, the DNA is TGCAGTGCTTGGAGAGGCCCCCTTGGCGAGCAGTACTTC. The encoded protein is CSAWRGPLGEQYF. This chain connects TRBV20-1 to TRBJ2-7; no reliable D call. The V end lost 5 bases, the J end lost 6 bases, and 17 bases lay between the germline ends. The CDR3 has 13 residues. From germline, CDR1 is DFQATT and CDR2 SNEGSKA (reference sequence).

The CDR3 here is CASSSIAGAIENIQYF. The CDR3 DNA is TGTGCCAGCAGTTCAATAGCGGGAGCGATAGAAAACATTCAGTACTTC. This rearrangement joins TRBV28 to TRBJ2-4; TRBD2 agrees at 9 bases. The CDR3 is made up of 16 amino acids. V lost 4 bases, J lost 5 bases, and 9 bases stayed unmatched. Per the germline V gene, CDR1 is MDHEN and CDR2 is SYDVKM.

This chain connects TRBV14 to TRBJ2-7; D tentatively fits TRBD1 or TRBD2 (5 bases each). Per germline, CDR1 SGHDN and CDR2 FVKESK. The CDR3 has 14 amino acids. V dropped 3 bases and J dropped 2 bases, with 11 bases sitting between them. The CDR3 reads CASSQGTEPYEQYF. For the CDR3, the DNA is TGTGCCAGCAGCCAGGGGACCGAACCCTACGAGCAGTACTTC.

This clonotype was detected only a few times. The chain couples TRBV13 to TRBJ2-1, with TRBD2 as a possible D gene (6 bases). The CDR3 totals 17 residues. Germline V gene lookup returns CDR1 PRHDT and CDR2 FYEKMQ (reference sequence). V was pared by 1 base and J by 6 bases, with 19 bases between. The CDR3 nucleotides are TGTGCCAGCAGCTTAGCGGGGCGGGGAGACCCTCTCAATGAGCAGTTCTTC. As protein: CASSLAGRGDPLNEQFF.

The chain has TRBV19 and TRBJ2-1; maybe TRBD2 (7 bases). The CDR3 sequence is 13 residues long. Trimming removed 7 bases from V and 8 bases from J, with 15 bases in between. Germline lookup yields CDR1 LNHDA and CDR2 SQIVND (reference sequence). CDR3 nucleotide sequence: TGTGCCAGTAAGGGGGGGGCAAGGCATGAGCAGTTCTTC. Protein: CASKGGARHEQFF. Looking up the rest from reference TRBV19 and TRBJ2-1 gives the full variable domain: DGGITQSPKYLFRKEGQNVTLSCEQNLNHDAMYWYRQDPGQGLRLIYYSQIVNDFQKGDIAEGYSVSREKKESFPLTVTSAQKNPTAFYLCASKGGARHEQFFGPGTRLTVL.

This clonotype was observed a handful of times. This chain links TRBV4-1 with TRBJ2-5, with a tentative D call TRBD1 (6 bases). V was cut by 1 base and J by 6 bases, with 15 bases left in between. Germline loops: CDR1 MGHRA, CDR2 YSYEKL. This CDR3 has 15 residues. Here the CDR3 DNA reads TGCGCCAGCAGCCAAGCGCCGGCAGGGGTAAAGACCCAGTACTTC. Amino acids: CASSQAPAGVKTQYF.

The chain has TRBV12-3 or TRBV12-4 and TRBJ1-1; TRBD1 is a possible D gene (5 bases). Trimming removed 6 bases from V and 1 base from J, with 18 bases in between. The CDR3 is made up of 16 amino acids. The CDR3 region has the DNA TGTGCCAGCAGCTTTCCGGAGGGACGGCAGAACACTGAAGCTTTCTTT. Translation: CASSFPEGRQNTEAFF.

CDR3 bases: TGTGCCAGCAGCTTAGGGGCAGGGGACGGTAACTATGGCTACACCTTC. Translation: CASSLGAGDGNYGYTF. This chain links TRBV7-2 with TRBJ1-2, with a weak D call TRBD1 (6 bases). The length of the CDR3 is 16 residues. V lost 1 base to trimming and J lost 1 base, with 13 bases between them. Germline-derived CDR1 and CDR2 are SGHTA and FQGNSA.

This clonotype was recorded a few times. The chain joins TRBV20-1 to TRBJ2-7; a possible D gene is TRBD1 (5 bases). Germline V lookup: CDR1 DFQATT, CDR2 SNEGSKA (reference sequence). Trimming took off 3 bases at V and 2 bases at J, with 14 bases between the two ends. The CDR3 sequence is 14 residues long. CDR3 in amino acids: CSARGQGGAYEQYF. CDR3 nucleotide sequence: TGCAGTGCTAGGGGGCAGGGTGGGGCCTACGAGCAGTACTTC.

The J gene is TRBJ2-3, the V gene TRBV20-1; D ambiguous. Germline assignment: CDR1 DFQATT and CDR2 SNEGSKA (reference sequence). This CDR3 contains 14 residues. Between the trimmed V and J ends, which lost 5 bases and 2 bases, there was a span of 14 bases. CDR3 in amino acids: CSAEESSFTDTQYF. The CDR3 DNA sequence: TGCAGTGCTGAAGAAAGTAGCTTCACAGATACGCAGTATTTT.

Of note for this clonotype: A much more abundant neighbour one base away suggests this may be a read error. The chain joins TRBV28 to TRBJ2-3; D gene unclear. The CDR3 extends over 12 amino acids. Germline V gene data show CDR1 as MDHEN and CDR2 as SYDVKM. V lost 2 bases and J 4 bases, leaving 4 bases between the germline ends. CDR3 nucleotide sequence: TGTGCCAGCAGTTTACAGGCAGATACGCAGTATTTT. This translates into CASSLQADTQYF. Together with reference TRBV28 and TRBJ2-3, the CDR3 gives the full variable domain: DVKVTQSSRYLVKRTGEKVFLECVQDMDHENMFWYRQDPGLGLRLIYFSYDVKMKEKGDIPEGYSVSREKKERFSLILESASTNQTSMYLCASSLQADTQYFGPGTRLTVL.

The rearrangement uses TRBV4-1 and TRBJ2-4, with TRBD1 matching over 9 bases. Trimming cost V 6 bases and J 8 bases; bases outside gene matches: 11. Germline CDR1 is MGHRA and CDR2 is YSYEKL. This CDR3 region has 15 residues. CDR3 in DNA: TGCGCCAGCAGTCGTGACAGGGGGAAGAAAGACATTCAGTACTTC. This codes for CASSRDRGKKDIQYF.

This clonotype was recorded a few times. V is TRBV5-1 and J is TRBJ2-5, with 9 bases identical to TRBD2. Unmatched junction bases numbered 10, after V lost 3 bases and J lost 4 bases. CDR3 size: 16 residues. The V gene's germline CDR1 is SGHRS and CDR2 YFSETQ. In DNA form, the CDR3 reads TGCGCCAGCAGCTCGAGCGGGGGGTACGCGGGAGAGACCCAGTACTTC. Amino acid sequence: CASSSSGGYAGETQYF.

The sample holds a few counts of this clonotype. This chain joins TRBV25-1 and TRBJ2-1; D is undetermined. The ends were cut back, 7 bases at V and 8 bases at J, with 12 bases in the middle. Per germline, CDR1 MGHDK and CDR2 SYGVNS. The CDR3 runs to 12 residues. The CDR3, as DNA: TGTGCCAGCAATATACTTGGGGATGAGCAGTTCTTC. Protein: CASNILGDEQFF. Based on the CDR3 plus reference TRBV25-1 and TRBJ2-1, the full variable domain is EADIYQTPRYLVIGTGKKITLECSQTMGHDKMYWYQQDPGMELHLIHYSYGVNSTEKGDLSSESTVSRIRTEHFPLTLESARPSHTSQYLCASNILGDEQFFGPGTRLTVL.